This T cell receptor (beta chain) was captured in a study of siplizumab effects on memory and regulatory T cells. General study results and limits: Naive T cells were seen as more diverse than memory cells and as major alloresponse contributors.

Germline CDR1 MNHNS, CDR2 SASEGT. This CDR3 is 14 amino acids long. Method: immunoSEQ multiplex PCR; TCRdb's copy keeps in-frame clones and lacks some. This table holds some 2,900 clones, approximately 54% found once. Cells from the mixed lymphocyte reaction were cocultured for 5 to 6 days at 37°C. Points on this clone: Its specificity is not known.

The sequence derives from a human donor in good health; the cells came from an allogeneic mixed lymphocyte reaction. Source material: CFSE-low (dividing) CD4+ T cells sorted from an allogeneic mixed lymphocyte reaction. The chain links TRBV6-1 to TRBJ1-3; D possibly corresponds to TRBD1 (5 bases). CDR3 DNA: TGTGGGGGGGGAGGGGAGAGCTCTGGAAACACCATATATTTT. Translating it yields CGGGGESSGNTIYF.